The 10 T cell receptor beta chains below were found in one sample sequenced in a study of T cells in women clearing cervical HPV infection. TCRdb keeps only in-frame clones here, not all; method: immunoSEQ multiplex PCR. This table lists tens of thousands of clones. Sequences were obtained from blood buffy coat. The receptors originated from a woman between 18 and 69 years old with a cervical HPV16 infection that either progressed to CIN3+ or cleared (not recorded which).

Note on this clone: The read ends 3 residues before the CDR3 terminus; that terminus is restored from the germline J gene. This chain joins TRBV30 and TRBJ1-1; TRBD1 might be the D (5 bases). There are 16 residues in the CDR3. V was trimmed by 4 bases and J by 4 bases, leaving 22 bases between them. Germline values: CDR1 GTSNPN, CDR2 SVGIG (reference sequence). CDR3 DNA, as far as it was read: TGTGCCTGGAATCAGGGAGGAGGGGCCAGGACCACTGAA. As protein: CAWNQGGGARTTE. The whole CDR3 sequence is CAWNQGGGARTTEAFF.

To note about this clone: The sequence runs out 3 residues before the end of the CDR3; the remainder is reconstructed from the germline J gene. The rearrangement joins TRBV19 to TRBJ1-4, with 8 bases fitting TRBD1. The junction had 10 bases not matched to a gene; V was cut back by 5 bases and J by 5 bases. This CDR3 contains 16 residues. In germline, CDR1 is LNHDA, CDR2 SQIVND (reference sequence). CDR3 bases read: TGTGCCAGTAGTCGGCCGGGACAGGTGAACAATGAAAAA. This codes for CASSRPGQVNNEK. The whole CDR3 is CASSRPGQVNNEKLFF. The full variable domain, rest sourced from reference TRBV19 and TRBJ1-4, is DGGITQSPKYLFRKEGQNVTLSCEQNLNHDAMYWYRQDPGQGLRLIYYSQIVNDFQKGDIAEGYSVSREKKESFPLTVTSAQKNPTAFYLCASSRPGQVNNEKLFFGSGTQLSVL.

In regard to this clone: The read ends 3 residues before the CDR3 terminus; that terminus is restored from the germline J gene. The V and J genes are TRBV20-1 and TRBJ2-7; tentatively, D is TRBD2 (5 bases). Germline V CDR1 and CDR2: DFQATT, SNEGSKA (reference sequence). The CDR3 contains 13 residues. The V and J ends lost 3 bases and 0 bases respectively, with 9 bases between them. CDR3 bases read: TGCAGTGCTAGCGGGGAGCTCTCCTACGAG. This translates into CSASGELSYE. In full, the CDR3 is CSASGELSYEQYF.

About this clone itself: The CDR3 end lies 3 residues beyond the end of the read and is filled in from the germline J gene. The chain has TRBV30 and TRBJ1-6, with D possibly being TRBD1 (5 bases). Trimming pared 0 bases from V and 9 bases from J, leaving 15 bases between. The CDR3 is 15 residues long. In germline, CDR1 is GTSNPN, CDR2 SVGIG (reference sequence). CDR3 DNA (partial): TGTGCCTGGAGTGTAGAGGTCAGGGCTCGTTCACCC. Protein: CAWSVEVRARSP. The whole CDR3 sequence reads CAWSVEVRARSPLHF.

Of note for this clone: The sequenced fragment ends 3 residues before the CDR3 boundary, so the rest is inferred from the germline J gene. The chain is built from TRBV30 and TRBJ1-1, with D possibly matching TRBD1 (5 bases). V was pared by 3 bases and J by 6 bases, with 14 bases between. CDR3 length: 13 residues. Germline CDR1 GTSNPN, CDR2 SVGIG (reference sequence). The CDR3 is CAWRANWGAEAFF. The DNA read from the CDR3 is TGTGCCTGGAGGGCTAACTGGGGGGCTGAA.

In regard to this clone: The read terminates 3 residues ahead of where the CDR3 ends, so the germline J gene completes it. The chain couples TRBV19 to TRBJ1-2, with D uncertain. The CDR3 spans 13 residues. Germline V gives CDR1 LNHDA, CDR2 SQIVND (reference sequence). CDR3 bases read: TGTGCCAGTAGTATTACCGGTTCCTACGAC. It translates to CASSITGSYD. The whole CDR3 sequence reads CASSITGSYDYTF. Full variable domain (outside the CDR3, taken from reference TRBV19 and TRBJ1-2): DGGITQSPKYLFRKEGQNVTLSCEQNLNHDAMYWYRQDPGQGLRLIYYSQIVNDFQKGDIAEGYSVSREKKESFPLTVTSAQKNPTAFYLCASSITGSYDYTFGSGTRLTVV.

Worth noting for this clone: The read halts 3 residues ahead of the CDR3 end, with the missing end drawn from the germline J gene. This sequence joins TRBV7-7 and TRBJ1-4; D perhaps matches TRBD1 (5 bases). Germline V gene sequence: CDR1 SSHAT, CDR2 FNYEAQ (reference sequence). This CDR3 has 15 residues. The CDR3 sequence: CASSLRVGGANVLFF. Partial CDR3 DNA: TGTGCCAGCAGCTTACGGGTCGGTGGGGCCAACGTA.

As regards this clone: Read sequence stops 3 residues before the CDR3 end, and the germline J gene provides the missing end. This rearrangement joins TRBV20-1 to TRBJ2-7; D is unresolved. CDR3 length: 10 residues. Germline V gene sequence: CDR1 DFQATT, CDR2 SNEGSKA (reference sequence). V lost 5 bases, J lost 5 bases, and 7 bases lay in between. The CDR3 loop is CSALKHEQYF. The part of the CDR3 DNA that was read is TGCAGTGCTCTAAAACACGAG.

CDR3 sequence: CASSQTGGVPEAFF. CDR3 bases read: TGTGCCAGCAGTCAGACAGGGGGAGTCCCTGAA. This chain joins TRBV27 and TRBJ1-1; 9 bases match TRBD1. Read coverage stops 3 residues before the CDR3 terminus; the germline J gene supplies the remainder. The V gene end was trimmed by 5 bases and the J gene end by 6 bases; junction bases not matched to a gene: 7. This CDR3 is 14 amino acids long. CDR1 is MNHEY and CDR2 is SMNVEV in the germline V gene (reference sequence).

CDR3 DNA, as far as it was read: TGCGCCAGCAGTGAGCCCCTGACAGCCTACACTGAA. The encoded protein is CASSEPLTAYTE. The full CDR3 protein is CASSEPLTAYTEAFF. V is TRBV10-2 and J is TRBJ1-1; D is perhaps TRBD1 (5 bases). The read stops 3 residues short of the end of the CDR3; the missing end is completed from the germline J gene. Trimming left V 2 bases short and J 3 bases short, with 13 bases between. The germline V gene encodes CDR1 WSHSY and CDR2 SAAADI. This CDR3 comprises 15 residues.